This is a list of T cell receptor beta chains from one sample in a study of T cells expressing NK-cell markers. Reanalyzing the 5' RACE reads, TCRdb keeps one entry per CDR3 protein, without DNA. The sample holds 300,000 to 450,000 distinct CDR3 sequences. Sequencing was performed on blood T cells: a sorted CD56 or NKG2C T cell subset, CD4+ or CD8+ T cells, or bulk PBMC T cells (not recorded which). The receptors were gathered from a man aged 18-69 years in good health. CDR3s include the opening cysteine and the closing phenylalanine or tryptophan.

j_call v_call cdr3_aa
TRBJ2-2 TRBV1 CTSSQDFQGPAGELFF
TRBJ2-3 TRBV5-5 CASSSRDRGRADTQYF
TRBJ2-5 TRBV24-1 CATSDLRGNQYF
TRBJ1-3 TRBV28 CASSTQGTGDGNTIYF
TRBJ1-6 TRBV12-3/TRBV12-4 CASRERQGLGSPLHF
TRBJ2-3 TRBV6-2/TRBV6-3 CASSYGAPRTQYF
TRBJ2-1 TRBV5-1 CASRRDREFNEQFF
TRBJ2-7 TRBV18 CASSRDRAERQYF
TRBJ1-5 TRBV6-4 CASSEKNRVQFQPQHF
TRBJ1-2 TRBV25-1 CASSESGGGSHGYTF
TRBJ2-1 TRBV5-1 CASSLPTSGGAAFF
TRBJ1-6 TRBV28 CASSTTGRRSPLHF
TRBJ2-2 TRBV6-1 CASREGGRSGELFF
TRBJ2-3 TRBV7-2 CASSPRVADTQYF
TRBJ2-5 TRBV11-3 CASSRSATQETQYF
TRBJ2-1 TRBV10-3 CATKINSGTGSYNEQFF
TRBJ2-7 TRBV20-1 CSAIRGLPDEQYF
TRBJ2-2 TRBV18 CASSPPNRQGSAGELFF
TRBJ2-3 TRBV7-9 CASTNKNGGFTDTQYF
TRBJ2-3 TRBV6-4 CASSAGERDTQYF
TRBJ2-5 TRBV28 CASSLLGVLAGPKETQYF
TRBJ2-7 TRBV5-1 CASSLGLGGQGYEQYF
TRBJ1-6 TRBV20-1 CSATIEGQNYNSPLHF